This passage covers 27 T cell receptor beta chains from one sample sequenced in a study of quantifying T cell responses using KT2 cells. Across the study: TCR alpha and beta constant-region primers primed reverse transcription of RNA.

An oligo carrying a UMI was ligated to the cDNA 3' end. An equimolar mix of RC1.1 and RC1.2 primed the beta chain across TRBC1 and TRBC2. TCRdb re-derived calls from the UMI-ligation and nested PCR reads in MiXCR, one entry per CDR3 protein. Counted here are about 32,000 distinct CDR3 sequences, more than 7% occurring once; the ten biggest clones make up around 14%. Source material: PBMCs spiked with cells of the T cell clone KT2. The receptors come from a human donor.

This clonotype was found a few times. The J gene is TRBJ1-6, the V gene TRBV7-9; 7 bases are shared with TRBD1. Germline loops: CDR1 SEHNR, CDR2 FQNEAQ (reference sequence). The CDR3 totals 15 residues. Unmatched junction bases numbered 4, after V lost 1 base and J lost 7 bases. In DNA form, the CDR3 reads TGTGCCAGCAGCTTAGGGGGACAGCGCAATTCACCCCTCCACTTT. Protein product: CASSLGGQRNSPLHF.

This clonotype has a handful of counts. This sequence joins TRBV20-1 and TRBJ2-7, with 7 nucleotides matching TRBD1. The CDR3 sequence is 16 residues long. Germline values: CDR1 DFQATT, CDR2 SNEGSKA (reference sequence). The V gene end was trimmed by 1 base and the J gene end by 5 bases; junction bases not matched to a gene: 14. The CDR3 sequence: CSARVPVGTVRNEQYF. The CDR3 coding sequence is TGCAGTGCTAGAGTGCCGGTGGGGACAGTTCGAAACGAGCAGTACTTC.

This clonotype was seen more than once but under ten times. This rearrangement joins TRBV9 to TRBJ1-2, with D unresolved. The CDR3 extends over 14 amino acids. V lost 6 bases to trimming and J lost 0 bases, with 12 bases between them. Germline loops: CDR1 SGDLS, CDR2 YYNGEE. CDR3: CASTASTSNYGYTF. In DNA, the CDR3 is TGTGCCAGCACTGCGAGCACCTCTAACTATGGCTACACCTTC.

The rearrangement joins TRBV29-1 to TRBJ2-7; possible D gene TRBD1, 6 bases. Germline loops: CDR1 SQVTM, CDR2 ANQGSEA. This CDR3 comprises 10 residues. Between the trimmed V and J ends, which lost 4 bases and 7 bases, there was a span of 8 bases. CDR3 DNA sequence: TGCAGCGTTGCAGACAGGGAGCAGTACTTC. It specifies CSVADREQYF.

This clonotype was observed a handful of times. The V and J genes are TRBV5-1 and TRBJ2-3; 7 bases fit TRBD2. The CDR3 totals 16 residues. Germline-derived CDR1 and CDR2 are SGHRS and YFSETQ. Trimming cost V 0 bases and J 4 bases; bases outside gene matches: 8. CDR3 amino acids: CASSLAGGSAADTQYF. CDR3 DNA: TGCGCCAGCAGCTTGGCCGGCGGGAGCGCGGCAGATACGCAGTATTTT.

This clonotype was seen ten or more times. The chain is built from TRBV27 and TRBJ2-3, with TRBD1 as a possible D gene (5 bases). Germline CDR1 is MNHEY and CDR2 is SMNVEV (reference sequence). The V end lost 3 bases, the J end lost 0 bases, and 10 bases lay between the germline ends. This CDR3 is built from 15 residues. The CDR3 nucleotides read TGTGCCAGCAGTTTCCGACAGACCAGCACAGATACGCAGTATTTT. Its translation: CASSFRQTSTDTQYF.

In this sample, this clonotype turned up many times. The chain uses TRBV5-1 and TRBJ2-5; tentative D call: TRBD1 (8 bases). There are 15 residues in the CDR3. Trimming removed 6 bases at V and 5 bases at J, with 20 bases between. Germline V gene lookup returns CDR1 SGHRS and CDR2 YFSETQ. CDR3 coding DNA: TGCGCCAGCATCCCAGGGGGCGCGGGAGATGAGACCCAGTACTTC. It yields the protein CASIPGGAGDETQYF.

This clonotype was detected a few times. The chain joins TRBV7-6 to TRBJ2-1, with D possibly called TRBD1 or TRBD2 (5 bases each). The V gene's germline CDR1 is SGHVS and CDR2 FNYEAQ. The CDR3 loop spans 12 amino acids. V lost 3 bases and J 8 bases, leaving 8 bases between the germline ends. The CDR3 DNA reads as TGTGCCAGCAGCTTGGGACCTGATGAGCAGTTCTTC. As protein: CASSLGPDEQFF. The entire variable domain, with the rest obtained from reference TRBV7-6 and TRBJ2-1, is as follows: GAGVSQSPRYKVTKRGQDVALRCDPISGHVSLYWYRQALGQGPEFLTYFNYEAQQDKSGLPNDRFSAERPEGSISTLTIQRTEQRDSAMYRCASSLGPDEQFFGPGTRLTVL.

This clonotype was picked up many times. The chain combines TRBV4-1 with TRBJ2-1; D not certain. Germline CDR1 is MGHRA and CDR2 is YSYEKL. Trimming cost V 1 base and J 0 bases, with 13 bases left between them. CDR3 length equals 17 residues. The CDR3 DNA follows: TGCGCCAGCAGCCAAGTTGTCGCCGTTACCTCCTACAATGAGCAGTTCTTC. It translates to CASSQVVAVTSYNEQFF.

In its sample, this clonotype was seen a few times. The chain is built from TRBV12-3 or TRBV12-4 and TRBJ2-5; 7 bases agree with TRBD2. With V trimmed by 6 bases and J by 5 bases, 3 bases remained unmatched. CDR3 length equals 12 residues. The CDR3 sequence is CASRQRGETQYF. CDR3 nucleotides: TGTGCCAGCAGGCAGCGGGGTGAGACCCAGTACTTC.

This clonotype occurred many times. V is TRBV9 and J is TRBJ1-2; tentatively, D is TRBD1 (5 bases). The CDR3 length is 13 residues. Germline-derived CDR1 and CDR2 are SGDLS and YYNGEE. The V end was cut by 8 bases, the J end by 1 base, with 12 bases between. The CDR3 spells CASLGQVNYGYTF. In nucleotides, the CDR3 is TGTGCCAGTCTGGGGCAGGTTAACTATGGCTACACCTTC.

This clonotype is classed as medium-sized. V and J are TRBV20-1 and TRBJ1-6, with 10 bases fitting TRBD1. Germline V gene sequence: CDR1 DFQATT, CDR2 SNEGSKA (reference sequence). V trimming: 5 bases; J trimming: 9 bases; junction bases outside the gene matches: 16. This CDR3 has 17 amino acids. CDR3 in amino acids: CSASSAGTGEFSSPLHF. DNA of the CDR3: TGCAGTGCTTCCAGCGCCGGGACAGGGGAATTTAGTTCACCCCTCCACTTT.

This clonotype was picked up many times. V usage is TRBV4-3 and J usage is TRBJ1-4; no definite D call. This CDR3 has 15 residues. Looked up from germline, CDR1 is LGHNA and CDR2 is YSLEER. V was trimmed by 0 bases and J by 8 bases, leaving 13 bases between them. CDR3 in amino acids: CASSQDPLDGEKLFF. The CDR3 DNA reads TGCGCCAGCAGCCAAGACCCCCTGGACGGGGAAAAACTGTTTTTT.

Many counts were recorded for this clonotype. J is TRBJ1-2 and V is TRBV13; D may be TRBD1 (5 bases). V was clipped by 0 bases and J by 5 bases, with 22 bases between them. The CDR3 covers 18 residues. Germline-derived CDR1 and CDR2 are PRHDT and FYEKMQ (reference sequence). Written as DNA, the CDR3 is TGTGCCAGCAGCTTAGGCCTAAACGCAGGGTCTGACCCTTATGGCTACACCTTC. Its translation: CASSLGLNAGSDPYGYTF.

The CDR3 loop is CASRREQGAHQPQHF. In DNA, the CDR3 is TGTGCCAGCAGGAGGGAACAGGGGGCGCATCAGCCCCAGCATTTT. The rearrangement links TRBV2 to TRBJ1-5; 9 bases map to TRBD1. Trimming at V came to 6 bases and at J to 5 bases, leaving 8 bases not matched to a gene. The CDR3 loop spans 15 amino acids. Germline-derived CDR1 and CDR2 are SNHLY and FYNNEI.

This clonotype came up a few times. The chain carries TRBV3-1 and TRBJ1-3; D uncertain. There are 13 residues in the CDR3. Trimming took off 4 bases at V and 5 bases at J, with 9 bases between the two ends. Germline V gene lookup returns CDR1 LGHDT and CDR2 YNNKEL (reference sequence). The CDR3: CASSLTNRNTIYF. In nucleotides, the CDR3 is TGTGCCAGCAGCCTAACCAATAGAAACACCATATATTTT.

The gene calls are TRBV2 and TRBJ1-5; no reliable D call. The ends were cut back, 4 bases at V and 0 bases at J, with 10 bases in the middle. The CDR3 extends over 15 amino acids. The germline V gene has CDR1 SNHLY and CDR2 FYNNEI. CDR3 sequence (DNA): TGTGCCAGCAGTGCCGACGGAAGTAGCAATCAGCCCCAGCATTTT. It is translated as CASSADGSSNQPQHF.

The rearrangement joins TRBV10-3 to TRBJ2-6, with D tentatively TRBD2 (6 bases). CDR1 is ENHRY and CDR2 is SYGVKD in the germline V gene. Trimming removed 11 bases at V and 4 bases at J, with 21 bases between. The CDR3 has 16 residues. The CDR3 region has the DNA TGTGCCGCCATGGACGGGGGTGCGACGGGGGCCAACGTCCTGACTTTC. It yields the protein CAAMDGGATGANVLTF.

This clonotype has ten or more counts. This sequence joins TRBV12-3 or TRBV12-4 and TRBJ1-2; maybe TRBD1 (5 bases). V was pared by 4 bases and J by 2 bases, with 8 bases between. CDR3 length: 13 amino acids. The CDR3 sequence is CASSSGLNYGYTF. The CDR3 DNA is TGTGCCAGCAGTTCGGGACTGAACTATGGCTACACCTTC.

Ten or more counts support this clonotype. J is TRBJ1-1 and V is TRBV6-1; no reliable D call. Germline V gives CDR1 MNHNS, CDR2 SASEGT. V lost 6 bases to trimming and J lost 1 base, with 9 bases between them. The CDR3 is 13 residues long. The CDR3 is CASSAVGNTEAFF. CDR3 coding DNA: TGTGCCAGCAGCGCGGTAGGGAACACTGAAGCTTTCTTT.

In its sample, this clonotype was seen a few times. V is TRBV4-3 and J is TRBJ2-3; maybe TRBD2 (6 bases). The V gene's germline CDR1 is LGHNA and CDR2 YSLEER. The CDR3 is 16 amino acids. V gave up 0 bases and J gave up 2 bases, with 12 bases separating them. CDR3: CASSQEGRGLTDTQYF. The CDR3 DNA is TGCGCCAGCAGCCAAGAAGGTCGGGGACTCACAGATACGCAGTATTTT.

The chain recombines TRBV29-1 with TRBJ2-1, with 9 nucleotides matching TRBD2. The CDR3 length is 13 residues. The V gene's germline CDR1 is SQVTM and CDR2 ANQGSEA. The junction had 7 bases not matched to a gene; V was cut back by 8 bases and J by 5 bases. The CDR3 protein is CSYAVAGDNEQFF. The CDR3 region has the DNA TGCAGCTACGCGGTAGCGGGAGACAATGAGCAGTTCTTC.

In its sample, this clonotype was seen a few times. The rearrangement joins TRBV6-5 to TRBJ2-7, with D maybe TRBD2 (5 bases). In germline, CDR1 is MNHEY, CDR2 SVGAGI. The CDR3 consists of 12 residues. Between the trimmed V and J ends, which lost 10 bases and 2 bases, there was a span of 12 bases. The CDR3 spells CATRDTTYEQYF. The DNA of the CDR3 is TGTGCCACCCGGGATACAACCTACGAGCAGTACTTC.

This clonotype was seen at least ten times. The genes are TRBV15 and TRBJ1-5; D possibly corresponds to TRBD1 (5 bases). Per germline, CDR1 LNHNV and CDR2 YYDKDF (reference sequence). V was trimmed by 0 bases and J by 6 bases, leaving 9 bases between them. This CDR3 comprises 14 residues. The CDR3 DNA is TGTGCCACCAGCAGAGATGGGGGAAGTCAGCCCCAGCATTTT. It encodes CATSRDGGSQPQHF.

In this sample, this clonotype turned up many times. The V and J genes are TRBV12-3 or TRBV12-4 and TRBJ2-7; D may match TRBD1 or TRBD2 (7 bases each). Trimming left V 3 bases short and J 6 bases short, with 18 bases between. The CDR3 is 15 residues long. DNA of the CDR3: TGTGCCAGCAGTTTCCACTTGGGAGGGGGCGGCGAGCAGTACTTC. Amino acid sequence: CASSFHLGGGGEQYF.

This clonotype has at least ten counts. The genes are TRBV6-5 and TRBJ1-5; D is uncertain. CDR1 and CDR2 from the germline V gene are MNHEY and SVGAGI. This CDR3 spans 14 amino acids. Deletions cut 0 bases from V and 3 bases from J, with 6 bases between. CDR3 region: CASSYSGYNQPQHF. In DNA form, the CDR3 reads TGTGCCAGCAGTTACTCGGGGTACAATCAGCCCCAGCATTTT.

This clonotype qualifies as medium-sized. This sequence joins TRBV6-5 and TRBJ1-6; D gene ambiguous. Germline-derived CDR1 and CDR2 are MNHEY and SVGAGI. Trimming shortened V by 6 bases and J by 0 bases, and 12 bases separated the two germline ends. The CDR3 is made up of 16 amino acids. The DNA for the CDR3 is TGTGCCAGCAGCCCCCAGCCCGGCTCCTATAATTCACCCCTCCACTTT. It codes for CASSPQPGSYNSPLHF.